This T cell receptor (beta chain) came from a study of monozygotic twins with inflammatory bowel disease (dated by TCRdb to the late 2010s). Notes on the research overall: The full study comprised around 30 monozygotic twin pairs: nine German pairs (four IBD-concordant, five IBD-discordant) and 19 IBD-discordant Danish pairs. The search for disease-associated traits relied mainly on comparing, within discordant pairs, IBD patients with their genetically identical healthy co-twins. Each individual had, on average, about 151 000 unique TCRalpha sequences and 181 000 unique TCRbeta sequences available for analysis. On the study overall, not on this receptor specifically: Compared with healthy twins, IBD patients shared fewer clonotypes with other individuals, and the difference was most pronounced in patients with signs of disease activity. No difference in repertoire similarity was observed between concordant and discordant twins, possibly owing to limited statistical power. IBD patients had lower TCRbeta repertoire diversity, measured by the inverse Simpson index, than their healthy co-twins. Because patients were on differing immunosuppressive treatments, the repertoires may have picked up extra background noise and inter-individual variability. No single strong signal or clonotype linked to IBD turned up in the results, so the idea that one exists was not supported. Distinction between different T cell subtypes could not be achieved in the analysis.

A roughly 2.5 ml peripheral blood sample was drawn into PAXgene tubes per donor and stored at -80°C. Total RNA was isolated from whole blood with the PAXgene blood miRNA kit on an automated QIAcube, without T cell sorting. Peripheral blood from monozygotic twin pairs who were concordant or discordant for inflammatory bowel disease underwent deep TCRalpha and TCRbeta repertoire profiling using unique molecular barcoding. Smoking habits were recorded for all twin pairs, and individuals were classified as current, former or never smokers. In regard to this clonotype: No antigen is known for it.

The CDR3 spans 13 residues, from the cysteine through the phenylalanine. The DNA is unrecorded. The germline V gene supplies CDR1 SGHTA and CDR2 FQGTGA. The method was 5' RACE. Each TCR library was prepared from 3,000 to 4,500 ng of total RNA. For each sample, cDNA was synthesized in eight separate reactions using SMARTScribe reverse transcriptase. During cDNA synthesis, unique molecular identifiers containing a 6-nucleotide sample barcode were introduced by template switching. TCRalpha and TCRbeta cDNA was amplified in two nested PCRs of around 15 and 10 cycles, and bead purification was carried out after each PCR. Before amplification, the cDNA was both treated with uracil DNA-glycosylase and purified with the QIAquick PCR purification kit. The second PCR added Illumina TruSeq-compatible adapters along with sample-specific barcodes. TapeStation and Qubit were used to check library quality and concentration, and about 4.5 ng of each library was pooled. Sequencing of the pooled libraries was done on an Illumina HiSeq2500 single-index Rapid Run using custom sequencing primers and 2 x 100 bp reads. The authors' analysis ran thus. MiGEC version 1.2.6 was used for UMI-based consensus assembly to correct PCR and sequencing errors. V(D)J alignment, clonotype assembly and CDR3 extraction were performed with MiXCR version 2.1.1. Gene usage, clonotype sharing and MAIT/NKT TCR abundance were normalised by analysing the top 1000, 10 000 and 20 000 clonotypes per sample. Diversity was computed as the inverse Simpson index with the vegan R package after downsampling to 27 000 UMIs. Paired Mann-Whitney U tests were applied to discordant twin pairs, with Benjamini-Hochberg correction for multiple testing. TCRdb reprocessed the reads, and each CDR3 protein sequence is entered once, without DNA. It is TCRdb's table, rather than the study itself, that gives the V and J calls and clone size. This sample's table carries more than 300,000 distinct CDR3 sequences. The ten most abundant clones make up just over 2.5% of the sample.

Sequenced sample: blood. The sequence was collected from a human donor with ulcerative colitis or Crohn's disease, or a healthy co-twin of an affected twin (not recorded which). In this chain, TRBV7-3 is recombined with TRBJ1-1; with no DNA, the TCRdb D assignment of TRBD1 cannot be verified. For the CDR3, the sequence is CASSRDTRDEAFF.